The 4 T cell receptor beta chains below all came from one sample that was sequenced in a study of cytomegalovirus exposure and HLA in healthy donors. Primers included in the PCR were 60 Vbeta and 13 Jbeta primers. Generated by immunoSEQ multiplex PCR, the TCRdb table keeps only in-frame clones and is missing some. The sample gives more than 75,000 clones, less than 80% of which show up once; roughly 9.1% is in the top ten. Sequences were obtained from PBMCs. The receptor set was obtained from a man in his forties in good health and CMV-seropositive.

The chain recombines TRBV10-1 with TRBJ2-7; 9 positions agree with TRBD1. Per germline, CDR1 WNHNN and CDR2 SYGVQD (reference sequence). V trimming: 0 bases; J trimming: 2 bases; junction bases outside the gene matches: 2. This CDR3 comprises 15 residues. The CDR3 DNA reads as TGCGCCAGCAGTGAGTCGAGACAGGGGGCCTACGAGCAGTACTTC. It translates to CASSESRQGAYEQYF.

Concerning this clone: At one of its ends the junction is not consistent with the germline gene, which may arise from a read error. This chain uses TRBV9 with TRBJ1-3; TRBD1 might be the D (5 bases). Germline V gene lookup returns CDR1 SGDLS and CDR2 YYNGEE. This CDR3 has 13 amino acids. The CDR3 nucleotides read TGTGCCGGCAGCTCCCGACAGGGAAACACCATATATTTT. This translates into CAGSSRQGNTIYF.

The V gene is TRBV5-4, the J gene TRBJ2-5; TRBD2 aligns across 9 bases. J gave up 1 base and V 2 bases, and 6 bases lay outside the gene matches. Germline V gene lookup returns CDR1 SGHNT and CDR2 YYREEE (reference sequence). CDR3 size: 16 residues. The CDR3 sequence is CASSFGAGGRQETQYF. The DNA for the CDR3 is TGTGCCAGCAGCTTCGGAGCGGGGGGACGCCAAGAGACCCAGTACTTC.

The CDR3, as DNA: TGTGCCTGGAGTGTACGGCGGCTCTCCAAAGCTTTCTTT. It codes for CAWSVRRLSKAFF. The chain links TRBV30 to TRBJ1-1; D gene ambiguous. Germline V gives CDR1 GTSNPN, CDR2 SVGIG (reference sequence). The CDR3 extends over 13 amino acids. The V end was cut by 0 bases, the J end by 9 bases, with 14 bases between.